The rows below give T cell receptor beta chains drawn from one sample of a study of blood T cell repertoires in COVID-19. Clones were sequenced by immunoSEQ multiplex PCR, and TCRdb holds only the in-frame ones, with some missing. The sample lists some 300,000 clones; 90% were seen once. The sequencing sample was made of peripheral blood. The receptors were gathered from a woman between 40 and 55 years old with COVID-19, enrolled during active disease. CDR3s include the opening cysteine and the closing phenylalanine or tryptophan. Fields, in order: J gene, D gene, clone size, V gene, CDR3 DNA, CDR3 protein. A D gene is named only where the DNA matches it firmly. Expanded clones are given a class, and other clones once, few, many or no size at all.

TRBJ1-6 | . | . | TRBV7-2 | TGTGCCAGCAGCTTAGAGGGAGGGAGAGGGGTTAATTCACCCCTCCACTTT | CASSLEGGRGVNSPLHF
TRBJ2-1 | . | . | TRBV5-1 | TGCGCCAGCAGCGTAGACAATTACAATGAGCAGTTCTTC | CASSVDNYNEQFF
TRBJ1-1 | . | . | TRBV6-6 | TGTGCCAGCAGTAGCAGGGCCACTGAAGCTTTCTTT | CASSSRATEAFF
TRBJ2-1 | . | once | TRBV19 | TGTGCCAGTAGTACCAACCCCGGAGGCTCCTACAATGAGCAGTTCTTC | CASSTNPGGSYNEQFF
TRBJ2-1 | TRBD1 | . | TRBV5-1 | TGCGCCAGCAGCATATACAGGGGGCAGGACAATGAGCAGTTCTTC | CASSIYRGQDNEQFF
TRBJ2-7 | . | . | TRBV7-2 | TGTGCCACCGGCCGGGACTGGCTTGCCTACGAGCAGTACTTC | CATGRDWLAYEQYF
TRBJ1-1 | TRBD1 | . | TRBV4-3 | TGCGCCAGCAGCCTCGGGACAGGCCAGCCTAACACTGAAGCTTTCTTT | CASSLGTGQPNTEAFF
TRBJ1-1 | . | . | TRBV27 | TGTGCCAGCAGTACCCTAACGGGGAGGTGGACTGAAGCTTTCTTT | CASSTLTGRWTEAFF
TRBJ2-7 | . | once | TRBV30 | TGTGCCTGGAGTGTAATGCGGATTACTGTGGACAGTCGCTACGAGCAGTACTTC | CAWSVMRITVDSRYEQYF
TRBJ2-2 | . | . | TRBV6-6 | TGTGCCGCGGGCCCCATACCGGGGGAGCTGTTTTTT | CAAGPIPGELFF
TRBJ2-5 | . | . | TRBV6-5 | TGTGCTACAACGCGGGAGACCCAGTACTTC | CATTRETQYF
TRBJ2-3 | . | . | TRBV27 | TGTGCCAGCAGGGGGTTGGCCTTCGGGGCAGATACGCAGTATTTT | CASRGLAFGADTQYF
TRBJ1-5 | TRBD1 | . | TRBV5-1 | TGCGCCAGCAGCCTCTTTCCAGGGACAGAGCAGCCCCAGCATTTT | CASSLFPGTEQPQHF
TRBJ1-2 | . | . | TRBV19 | TGTGCCAGCCAGGACAGTAAAGTAACTAACTATGGCTACACCTTC | CASQDSKVTNYGYTF
TRBJ2-1 | TRBD1 | . | TRBV27 | TGTGCCAGCAGTTGGAGAGGGGGCTCATTCAGCTCCTACAATGAGCAGTTCTTC | CASSWRGGSFSSYNEQFF
TRBJ1-1 | TRBD1 | . | TRBV10-3 | TGTGCCATCAAGGGAGGACAGGGTGGAACTGAAGCTTTCTTT | CAIKGGQGGTEAFF
TRBJ2-7 | TRBD2 | . | TRBV14 | TGTGCCAGCAGTCGGACGGGGGGCTCCTACGAGCAGTACTTC | CASSRTGGSYEQYF
TRBJ1-5 | . | . | TRBV28 | TGTGCCAGCAGTTCCTACAGTGATCAGCCCCAGCATTTT | CASSSYSDQPQHF
TRBJ1-2 | . | once | TRBV29-1 | TGCAGCGTTGGAAGTCAGAACTATGGCTACACCTTC | CSVGSQNYGYTF
TRBJ2-7 | TRBD2 | . | TRBV5-1 | TGCGCCAGCAGCACCGTCGGCGGGAGTACCTACGAGCAGTACTTC | CASSTVGGSTYEQYF
TRBJ1-2 | . | . | TRBV7-8 | TGTGCCAGCAGCTCAACCGACAGGCTCGGCTACACCTTC | CASSSTDRLGYTF
TRBJ2-3 | . | . | TRBV5-1 | TGCGCCAGCAGCTTCCTGGGCCCGGCCACAGATACGCAGTATTTT | CASSFLGPATDTQYF
TRBJ2-7 | TRBD1 | . | TRBV7-9 | TGTGCCAGCAGCGAACCCCACAGGGGGCCAGGGGAGCAGTACTTC | CASSEPHRGPGEQYF
TRBJ2-1 | TRBD2 | . | TRBV27 | TGTGCCATCCGACAGCCGGGACTAGCGGCTAATGAGCAGTTCTTC | CAIRQPGLAANEQFF
TRBJ2-7 | TRBD1 | . | TRBV4-1 | TGCGCCAGCAGCCAATACCTGAGAGACAGGGGGAATTACGAGCAGTACTTC | CASSQYLRDRGNYEQYF
TRBJ2-4 | . | . | TRBV27 | TGTGCCAGCAGTCCGTTAGGGGTATCCAAAAACATTCAGTACTTC | CASSPLGVSKNIQYF
TRBJ1-1 | . | . | TRBV7-2 | TGTGCCAGCAGCTATGACCTAGGATCGAACACTGAAGCTTTCTTT | CASSYDLGSNTEAFF
TRBJ2-1 | . | . | TRBV12-5 | TGTGCTAGTGGTTTCTCCCGGAATGAGCAGTTCTTC | CASGFSRNEQFF
TRBJ1-1 | . | . | TRBV19 | TGTGCCAGTAGAAGCACCGGGTTGGCTTTCTTT | CASRSTGLAFF
TRBJ2-2 | . | . | TRBV29-1 | TGCAGCGTTTCGGGGGTTACCGGGGAGCTGTTTTTT | CSVSGVTGELFF
TRBJ2-7 | . | . | TRBV3-1/TRBV3-2 | TGTGCCAGCAGTTCCGGTTCCTACGAGCAGTACTTC | CASSSGSYEQYF
TRBJ1-6 | TRBD1 | . | TRBV12-3/TRBV12-4 | TGTGCCAGCAGGTCGACAGGGAATTCACCCCTCCACTTT | CASRSTGNSPLHF
TRBJ1-1 | . | . | TRBV7-9 | TGTGCCAGCAGCTTAGTAGGCGGGAACACTGAAGCTTTCTTT | CASSLVGGNTEAFF
TRBJ1-5 | TRBD1 | . | TRBV30 | TGTGCCTGGAAGGGACTCGGGACAGGCAGCAATCAGCCCCAGCATTTT | CAWKGLGTGSNQPQHF
TRBJ2-1 | . | . | TRBV7-2 | TGTGCCAGCAGCCACCCGGGCAATGAGCAGTTCTTC | CASSHPGNEQFF
TRBJ1-5 | . | . | TRBV29-1 | TGCAGCGTGGGGGGGAGTGCAAATCAGCCCCAGCATTTT | CSVGGSANQPQHF
TRBJ1-1 | . | . | TRBV7-2 | TGTGCCAGCAGCTTATCACAGTGGGGCAGAACTGAAGCTTTCTTT | CASSLSQWGRTEAFF
TRBJ2-2 | . | once | TRBV9 | TGTGCCAGCAGCTCCCTTCTTCGGGGGGCCAGGACCGGGGAGCTGTTTTTT | CASSSLLRGARTGELFF
TRBJ1-5 | . | . | TRBV6-1 | TGTGCCAGCAGTGAAAAGGGGGGGATTCAGCCCCAGCATTTT | CASSEKGGIQPQHF
TRBJ1-1 | . | . | TRBV3-1/TRBV3-2 | TGTGCCAGCAGCCAAGTGTGGGAGGGCACTGAAGCTTTCTTT | CASSQVWEGTEAFF
TRBJ2-1 | TRBD2 | . | TRBV7-3 | TGTGCCAGCAGCTTAAGGGGAGGGACCGCTAGCGGGCGAGACAATGAGCAGTTCTTC | CASSLRGGTASGRDNEQFF